The source of this T cell receptor beta chain is a study of blood T cells in healthy people across ages. The study's findings and limits: Possibly, changes in expanded clonotypes were confounded because donor CMV status was unknown.

This CDR3 comprises 15 residues. In regard to this clonotype: Its antigen is still unknown.

The use of a sample-barcoded 5' primer and a J-beta primer mix characterized a second PCR of roughly 6 to 11 cycles. Each cDNA molecule carried a tag from a template-switch adaptor that contained 12 random nucleotides. Sequencing of every sample gave 3 million or more CDR3-containing paired-end reads. Each CDR3 protein is one row after TCRdb ran MiXCR on the 5' RACE reads. Among some 710,000 distinct CDR3 sequences listed, 46% were seen once. The sample comprised blood. V gene TRBV21-1 combines with J gene TRBJ2-3. TRBV21-1 is noted as a pseudogene. The sequence was obtained from a man at least 80 years old in good health. CDR3 sequence: CASSLLRPSTDTQYF. The CDR3 bases are TGTGCCAGCAGCCTACTCCGTCCTAGCACAGATACGCAGTATTTT.